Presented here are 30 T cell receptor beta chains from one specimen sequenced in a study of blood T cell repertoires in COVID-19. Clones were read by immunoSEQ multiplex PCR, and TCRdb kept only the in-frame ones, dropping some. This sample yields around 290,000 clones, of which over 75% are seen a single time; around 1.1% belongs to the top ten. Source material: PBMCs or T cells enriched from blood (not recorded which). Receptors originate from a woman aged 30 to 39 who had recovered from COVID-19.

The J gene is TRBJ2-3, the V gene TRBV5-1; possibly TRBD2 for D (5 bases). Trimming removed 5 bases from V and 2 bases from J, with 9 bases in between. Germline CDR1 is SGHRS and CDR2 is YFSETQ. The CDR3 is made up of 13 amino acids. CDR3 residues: CASSSGNTDTQYF. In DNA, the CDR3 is TGCGCCAGCAGTTCCGGGAACACAGATACGCAGTATTTT.

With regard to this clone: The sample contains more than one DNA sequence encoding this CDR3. The DNA of the CDR3 is TGCGCCAGCAGCCCCGGACTAGCGGGAGATGAGCAGTTCTTC. Translated: CASSPGLAGDEQFF. The J gene is TRBJ2-1, the V gene TRBV5-1; 13 bases match TRBD2. CDR1 SGHRS and CDR2 YFSETQ come from the germline V gene. J was trimmed by 8 bases and V by 4 bases; bases with no gene match: 3. This CDR3 has 14 amino acids. Drawing the rest from reference TRBV5-1 and TRBJ2-1, the complete variable domain is KAGVTQTPRYLIKTRGQQVTLSCSPISGHRSVSWYQQTPGQGLQFLFEYFSETQRNKGNFPGRFSGRQFSNSRSEMNVSTLELGDSALYLCASSPGLAGDEQFFGPGTRLTVL.

CDR3 loop: CASSQRESPLHF. The CDR3 bases are TGCGCCAGCAGCCAACGGGAGTCACCCCTCCACTTT. The V call is TRBV4-3, the J call TRBJ1-6, with D uncertain. Germline CDR1 reads LGHNA; CDR2 reads YSLEER. The CDR3 has 12 amino acids. The germline V and J ends were trimmed by 2 bases and 10 bases, with 6 bases remaining between them.

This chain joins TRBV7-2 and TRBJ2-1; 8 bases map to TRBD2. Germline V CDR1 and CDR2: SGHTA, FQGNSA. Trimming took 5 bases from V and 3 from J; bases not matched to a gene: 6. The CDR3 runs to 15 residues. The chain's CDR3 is CASSRAGGRYNEQFF. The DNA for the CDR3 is TGTGCCAGCAGCCGGGCGGGAGGACGCTACAATGAGCAGTTCTTC.

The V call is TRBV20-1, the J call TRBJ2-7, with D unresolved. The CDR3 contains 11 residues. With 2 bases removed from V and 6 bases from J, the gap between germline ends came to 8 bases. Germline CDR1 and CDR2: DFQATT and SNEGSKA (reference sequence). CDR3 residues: CSARPDSEQYF. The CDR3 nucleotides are TGCAGTGCTAGACCCGATAGCGAGCAGTACTTC.

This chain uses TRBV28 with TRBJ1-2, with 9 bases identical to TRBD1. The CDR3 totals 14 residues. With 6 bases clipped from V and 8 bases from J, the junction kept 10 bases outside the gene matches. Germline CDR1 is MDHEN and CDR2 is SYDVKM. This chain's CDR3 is CASSLGTDRGGYTF. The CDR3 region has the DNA TGTGCCAGCAGCCTCGGGACCGACAGGGGGGGCTACACCTTC.

The DNA of the CDR3 is TGTGCCAGCAGCCGGACAGACATCACAGATACGCAGTATTTT. It codes for CASSRTDITDTQYF. V and J are TRBV3-1 (or the pseudogene TRBV3-2) and TRBJ2-3; possibly TRBD1 for D (6 bases). V lost 4 bases, J lost 2 bases, and 10 bases lay in between. The CDR3 runs 14 residues. The germline V gene encodes CDR1 LGHDT and CDR2 YNNKEL (reference sequence).

CDR3 sequence (DNA): TGTGCCAGCAGTCAGGGGGAGAATTCACCCCTCCACTTT. The encoded protein is CASSQGENSPLHF. The genes are TRBV6-2 or TRBV6-3 and TRBJ1-6; 7 bases fit TRBD1. Germline V gene data show CDR1 as MNHEY and CDR2 as SVGEGT. The V segment lost 5 bases and the J segment 7 bases; nucleotides outside the gene matches: 2. The CDR3 length is 13 residues.

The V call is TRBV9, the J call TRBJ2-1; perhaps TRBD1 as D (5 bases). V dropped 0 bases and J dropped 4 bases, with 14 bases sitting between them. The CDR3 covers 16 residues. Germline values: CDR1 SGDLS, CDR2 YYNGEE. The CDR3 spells CASSVVSRAGYNEQFF. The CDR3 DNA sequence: TGTGCCAGCAGCGTAGTATCCCGGGCAGGGTACAATGAGCAGTTCTTC.

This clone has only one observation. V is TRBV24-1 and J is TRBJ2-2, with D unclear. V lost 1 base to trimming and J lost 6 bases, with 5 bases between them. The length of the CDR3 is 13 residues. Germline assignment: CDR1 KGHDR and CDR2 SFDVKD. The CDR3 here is CATSDFGPGELFF. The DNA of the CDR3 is TGTGCCACCAGTGATTTTGGCCCCGGGGAGCTGTTTTTT.

DNA for the CDR3: TGTGCCAGCTCACTTACAATGAACACTGAAGCTTTCTTT. It encodes CASSLTMNTEAFF. V gene TRBV18 combines with J gene TRBJ1-1; no clear D gene. Germline V gene lookup returns CDR1 KGHSH and CDR2 LQKENI. This CDR3 contains 13 residues. The V end was cut by 4 bases, the J end by 0 bases, with 6 bases between.

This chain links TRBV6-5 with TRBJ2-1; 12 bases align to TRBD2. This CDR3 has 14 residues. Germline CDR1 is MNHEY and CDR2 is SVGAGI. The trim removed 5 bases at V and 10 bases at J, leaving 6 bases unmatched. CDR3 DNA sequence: TGTGCCAGCAGTCCTAGGACTAGCGGGGAAGAGCAGTTCTTC. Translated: CASSPRTSGEEQFF.

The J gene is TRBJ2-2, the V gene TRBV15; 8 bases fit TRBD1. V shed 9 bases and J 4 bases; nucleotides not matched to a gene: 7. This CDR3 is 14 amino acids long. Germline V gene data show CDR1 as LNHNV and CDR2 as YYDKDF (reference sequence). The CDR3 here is CATKQGDVTGELFF. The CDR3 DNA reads TGTGCCACTAAACAGGGGGATGTCACCGGGGAGCTGTTTTTT.

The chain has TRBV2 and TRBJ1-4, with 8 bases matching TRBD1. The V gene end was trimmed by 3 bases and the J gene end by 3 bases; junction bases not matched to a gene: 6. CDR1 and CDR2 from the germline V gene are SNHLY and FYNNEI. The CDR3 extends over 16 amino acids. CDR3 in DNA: TGTGCCAGCAGTGACAGGGGGCTGCGGGCTAATGAAAAACTGTTTTTT. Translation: CASSDRGLRANEKLFF.

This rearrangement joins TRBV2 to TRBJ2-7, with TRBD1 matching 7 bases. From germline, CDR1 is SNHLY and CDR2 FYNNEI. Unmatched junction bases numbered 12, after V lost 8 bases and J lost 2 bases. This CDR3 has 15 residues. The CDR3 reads CASQWRVTGPYEQYF. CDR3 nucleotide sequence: TGTGCCAGCCAGTGGAGAGTGACAGGGCCCTACGAGCAGTACTTC.

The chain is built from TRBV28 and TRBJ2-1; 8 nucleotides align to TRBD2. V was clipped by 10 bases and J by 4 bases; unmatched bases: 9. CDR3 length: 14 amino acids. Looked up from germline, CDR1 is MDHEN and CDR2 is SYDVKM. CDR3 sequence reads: CATGGSGEYNEQFF. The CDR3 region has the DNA TGTGCCACCGGGGGTAGCGGGGAATACAATGAGCAGTTCTTC.

The CDR3 DNA reads as TGTGCCAGTAGTATTAGCAGGGCGGTGAACACTGAAGCTTTCTTT. Amino acid sequence: CASSISRAVNTEAFF. The V gene is TRBV19, the J gene TRBJ1-1, with D tentatively TRBD1 (5 bases). V was shortened by 3 bases and J by 0 bases, with 11 bases between the two germline ends. Germline V CDR1 and CDR2: LNHDA, SQIVND (reference sequence). The CDR3 contains 15 residues.

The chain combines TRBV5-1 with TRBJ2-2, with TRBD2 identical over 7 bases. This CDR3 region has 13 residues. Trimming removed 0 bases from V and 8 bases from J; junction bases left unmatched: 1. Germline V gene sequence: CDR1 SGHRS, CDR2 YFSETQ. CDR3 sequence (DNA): TGCGCCAGCAGCTTGGTACTAGCGGGGGAGCTGTTTTTT. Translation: CASSLVLAGELFF.

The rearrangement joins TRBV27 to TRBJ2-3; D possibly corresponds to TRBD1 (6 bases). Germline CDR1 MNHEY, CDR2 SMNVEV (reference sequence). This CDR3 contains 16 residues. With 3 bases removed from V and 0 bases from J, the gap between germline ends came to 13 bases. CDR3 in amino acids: CASSFYRVTSTDTQYF. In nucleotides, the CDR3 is TGTGCCAGCAGTTTTTACAGGGTCACTAGCACAGATACGCAGTATTTT.

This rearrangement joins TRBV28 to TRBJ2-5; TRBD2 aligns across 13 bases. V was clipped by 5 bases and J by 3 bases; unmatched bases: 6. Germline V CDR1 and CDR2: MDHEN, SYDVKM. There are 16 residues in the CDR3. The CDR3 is CASSPQGLAGEETQYF. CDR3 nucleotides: TGTGCCAGCAGTCCTCAAGGACTAGCGGGGGAAGAGACCCAGTACTTC.

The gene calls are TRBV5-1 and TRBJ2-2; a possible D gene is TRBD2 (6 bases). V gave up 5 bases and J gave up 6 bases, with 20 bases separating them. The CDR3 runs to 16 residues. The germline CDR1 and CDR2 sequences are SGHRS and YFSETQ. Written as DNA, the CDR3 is TGCGCCAGCAGATTAGGGACGGGAGCTCGGGCCGGGGAGCTGTTTTTT. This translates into CASRLGTGARAGELFF.

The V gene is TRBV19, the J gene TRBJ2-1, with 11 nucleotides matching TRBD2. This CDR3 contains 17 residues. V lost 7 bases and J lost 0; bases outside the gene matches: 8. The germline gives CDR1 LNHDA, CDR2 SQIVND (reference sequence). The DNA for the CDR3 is TGTGCCAGTATGAGGCTAGCGGGAGGCCGCTCCTACAATGAGCAGTTCTTC. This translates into CASMRLAGGRSYNEQFF.

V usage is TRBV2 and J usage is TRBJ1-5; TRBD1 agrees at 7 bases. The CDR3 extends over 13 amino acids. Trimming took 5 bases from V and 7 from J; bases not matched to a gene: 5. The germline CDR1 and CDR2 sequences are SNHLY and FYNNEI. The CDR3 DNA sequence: TGTGCCAGCAGTCGACAGGGAGACCAGCCCCAGCATTTT. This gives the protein CASSRQGDQPQHF.

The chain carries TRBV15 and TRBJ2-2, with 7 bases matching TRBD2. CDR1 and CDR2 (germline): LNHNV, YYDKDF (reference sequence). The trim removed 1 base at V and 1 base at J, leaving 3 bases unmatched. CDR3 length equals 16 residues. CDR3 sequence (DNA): TGTGCCACCAGCAGAGTGCCTAGCGGGAACACCGGGGAGCTGTTTTTT. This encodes CATSRVPSGNTGELFF.

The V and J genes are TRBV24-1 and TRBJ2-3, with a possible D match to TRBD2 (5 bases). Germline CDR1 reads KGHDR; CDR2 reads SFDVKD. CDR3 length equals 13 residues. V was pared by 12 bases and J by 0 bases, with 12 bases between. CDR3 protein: CAAQRSSTDTQYF. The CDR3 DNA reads TGTGCCGCACAGCGGAGCAGCACAGATACGCAGTATTTT.

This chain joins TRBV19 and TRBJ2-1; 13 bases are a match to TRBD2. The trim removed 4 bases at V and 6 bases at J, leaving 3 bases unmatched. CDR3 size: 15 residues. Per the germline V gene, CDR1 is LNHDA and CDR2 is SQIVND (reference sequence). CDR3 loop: CASSTGLAGPNEQFF. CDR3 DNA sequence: TGTGCCAGTAGTACGGGACTAGCGGGACCCAATGAGCAGTTCTTC.

The CDR3 bases are TGTGCCAGCAGTGGACAGGCTTCACTCTATGGCTACACCTTC. Protein sequence: CASSGQASLYGYTF. V gene TRBV28 combines with J gene TRBJ1-2, with 7 bases fitting TRBD1. The V segment lost 5 bases and the J segment 4 bases; nucleotides outside the gene matches: 7. This CDR3 is built from 14 residues. Germline V lookup: CDR1 MDHEN, CDR2 SYDVKM.

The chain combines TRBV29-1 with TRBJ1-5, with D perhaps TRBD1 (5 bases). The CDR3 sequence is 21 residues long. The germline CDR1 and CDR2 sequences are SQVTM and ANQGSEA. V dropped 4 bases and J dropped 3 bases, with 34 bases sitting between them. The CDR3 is CSVGSVVRYRPIVCDNQPQHF. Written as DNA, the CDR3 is TGCAGCGTTGGTTCGGTCGTAAGGTACAGGCCCATAGTGTGTGACAATCAGCCCCAGCATTTT.

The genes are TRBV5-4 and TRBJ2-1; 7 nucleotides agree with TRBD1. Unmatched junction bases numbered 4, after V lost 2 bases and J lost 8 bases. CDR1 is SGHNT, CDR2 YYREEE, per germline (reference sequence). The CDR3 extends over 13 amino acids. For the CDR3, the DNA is TGTGCCAGCAGCTTACAGGGGATCGATGAGCAGTTCTTC. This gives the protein CASSLQGIDEQFF.

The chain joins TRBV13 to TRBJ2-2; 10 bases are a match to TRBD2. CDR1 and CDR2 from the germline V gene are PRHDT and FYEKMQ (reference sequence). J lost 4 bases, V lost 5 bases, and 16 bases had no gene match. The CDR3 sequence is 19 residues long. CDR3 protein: CASSTPTSGVGRSTGELFF. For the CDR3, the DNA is TGTGCCAGCAGCACACCTACTAGCGGGGTGGGGCGAAGCACCGGGGAGCTGTTTTTT.